Listed below are T cell receptor beta chains from one sample, sequenced in a study of regulatory T cells in long-lasting Graves disease. MiXCR was run by TCRdb on the multiplex PCR reads, yielding one entry per CDR3 protein. The sample includes approximately 300,000 distinct CDR3 sequences, 15% to 20% of them seen just once. Material: peripheral blood mononuclear cells (PBMCs), obtained at new diagnosis, from a patient treated with antithyroid drugs. The source is a female donor with Graves disease. Each CDR3 is given with its conserved first and last residue. D genes are given only for firm matches. Not all rows give a size; the values are once, few, many and, for expanded clones, a class.

clone size,J gene,D gene,V gene,CDR3 protein,CDR3 DNA
many,TRBJ2-7,NA,TRBV6-5,CASSYGGARIDEQYF,TGTGCCAGCAGTTACGGGGGGGCGCGGATCGACGAGCAGTACTTC
NA,TRBJ1-1,NA,TRBV9,CASSVGAALNTEAFF,TGTGCCAGCAGCGTAGGGGCAGCCCTGAACACTGAAGCTTTCTTT
many,TRBJ1-4,TRBD1,TRBV6-1,CASRRTGDNNEKLFF,TGTGCCAGCAGGAGGACAGGCGATAATAATGAAAAACTGTTTTTT
many,TRBJ2-5,TRBD1,TRBV12-5,CASGAPNRGARETQYF,TGTGCTAGTGGAGCGCCGAACAGGGGGGCGCGGGAGACCCAGTACTTC
many,TRBJ2-3,TRBD1,TRBV9,CASSVGYTGVTRTDTQYF,TGTGCCAGCAGCGTAGGCTACACAGGGGTAACCCGCACAGATACGCAGTATTTT
many,TRBJ2-3,NA,TRBV12-3/TRBV12-4,CASSLRGTGYAGTTQYF,TGTGCCAGCAGCCTAAGGGGTACAGGGTATGCCGGGACGACGCAGTATTTT
few,TRBJ2-6,NA,TRBV5-1,CASSVHASSGANVLTF,TGCGCCAGCAGCGTACACGCGAGCTCTGGGGCCAACGTCCTGACTTTC
many,TRBJ1-3,NA,TRBV29-1,CSVSDTQGNTIYF,TGCAGCGTCTCCGACACGCAGGGAAACACCATATATTTT
many,TRBJ1-6,NA,TRBV2,CASSDREGHGMVHNSPLHF,TGTGCCAGCAGTGATCGCGAGGGACACGGCATGGTTCATAATTCACCCCTCCACTTT
many,TRBJ2-1,NA,TRBV6-1,CASGPTSWDEQFF,TGTGCCAGCGGACCGACAAGTTGGGATGAGCAGTTCTTC
NA,TRBJ2-1,TRBD2,TRBV20-1,CSALGPLAGENNEQFF,TGCAGTGCCCTGGGGCCCCTAGCGGGAGAAAACAATGAGCAGTTCTTC
few,TRBJ2-1,TRBD2,TRBV9,CASSVAITSGMNEQFF,TGTGCCAGCAGCGTAGCTATAACTAGCGGGATGAATGAGCAGTTCTTC
many,TRBJ2-2,TRBD1,TRBV28,CASSSTGLAGELFF,TGTGCCAGCAGTTCGACAGGGCTGGCCGGGGAGCTGTTTTTT
NA,TRBJ2-1,NA,TRBV6-4,CACLPREPEGGEQFF,TGTGCCTGTCTGCCCCGGGAGCCGGAGGGGGGTGAGCAGTTCTTC
few,TRBJ1-2,NA,TRBV9,CASSPYDRSYGYTF,TGTGCCAGCAGCCCCTACGACAGGTCCTATGGCTACACCTTC
NA,TRBJ2-7,TRBD1,TRBV7-3,CASSWTGSNYEQYF,TGTGCCAGCAGCTGGACAGGGTCAAACTACGAGCAGTACTTC
many,TRBJ1-1,NA,TRBV5-1,CASSLAAGMGDTEAFF,TGCGCCAGCAGCTTGGCCGCGGGGATGGGCGACACTGAAGCTTTCTTT
NA,TRBJ2-2,NA,TRBV5-1,CASSSPSASVAGELFF,TGCGCCAGCAGCTCGCCCTCGGCTAGCGTGGCCGGGGAGCTGTTTTTT
many,TRBJ2-3,TRBD2,TRBV12-3/TRBV12-4,CASSLIAGEGTDTQYF,TGTGCCAGCAGTTTAATAGCGGGAGAGGGGACAGATACGCAGTATTTT
many,TRBJ2-7,NA,TRBV25-1,CASSEYGGGQGYEQYF,TGTGCCAGCAGTGAATATGGCGGGGGACAAGGCTACGAGCAGTACTTC
many,TRBJ2-5,TRBD2,TRBV6-1,CASSPASGRIETQYF,TGTGCCAGCAGCCCTGCTAGCGGGAGGATAGAGACCCAGTACTTC
many,TRBJ2-5,NA,TRBV19,CASTVDSVGGETQYF,TGTGCCAGTACCGTAGACAGCGTCGGCGGCGAGACCCAGTACTTC
many,TRBJ1-2,TRBD1,TRBV10-3,CAISGGQGANYGYTF,TGTGCCATCAGTGGGGGACAGGGGGCGAACTATGGCTACACCTTC